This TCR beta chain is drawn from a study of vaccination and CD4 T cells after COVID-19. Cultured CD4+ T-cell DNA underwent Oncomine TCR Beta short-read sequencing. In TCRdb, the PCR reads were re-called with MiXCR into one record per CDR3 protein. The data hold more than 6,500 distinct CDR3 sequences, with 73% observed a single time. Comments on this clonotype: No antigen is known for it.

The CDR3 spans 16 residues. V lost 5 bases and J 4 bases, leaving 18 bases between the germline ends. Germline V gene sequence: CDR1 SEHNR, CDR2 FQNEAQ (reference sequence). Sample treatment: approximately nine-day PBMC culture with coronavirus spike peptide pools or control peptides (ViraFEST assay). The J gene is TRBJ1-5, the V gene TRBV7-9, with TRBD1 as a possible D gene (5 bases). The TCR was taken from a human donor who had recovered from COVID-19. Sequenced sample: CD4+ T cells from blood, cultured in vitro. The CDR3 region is CASSTSSREGNQPQHF. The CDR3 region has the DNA TGTGCCAGCAGCACCTCATCTCGTGAGGGGAATCAGCCCCAGCATTTT.